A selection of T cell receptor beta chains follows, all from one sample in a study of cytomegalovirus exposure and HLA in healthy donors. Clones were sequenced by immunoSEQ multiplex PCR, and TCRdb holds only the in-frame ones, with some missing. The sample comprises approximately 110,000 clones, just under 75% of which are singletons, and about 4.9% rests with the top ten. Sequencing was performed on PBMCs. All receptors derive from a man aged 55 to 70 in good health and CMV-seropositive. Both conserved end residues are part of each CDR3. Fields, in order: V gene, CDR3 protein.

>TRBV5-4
CASSLGLAGASGETQYF
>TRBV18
CASSPFTDQETQYF
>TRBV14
CASSQYQESPLHF
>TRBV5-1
CASSDIQGQSFYEQYF
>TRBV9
CASSEAPRQFYGYTF
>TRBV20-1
CSARGRETQYF
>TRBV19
CASSTGGGTEAFF
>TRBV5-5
CASSLGQGRETQYF
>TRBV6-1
CASSTAGVETPLHF
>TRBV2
CASSTVNSNQPQHF
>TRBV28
CASSRLLAGGRTSTDTQYF
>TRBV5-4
CASSLLVSTGWSYEQYF
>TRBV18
CASSRSGAGELFF
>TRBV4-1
CASSRDRRPSFNYGYTF
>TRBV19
CASSLGGQAGSLSNNEQFF
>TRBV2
CAAHPGVNSPLHF
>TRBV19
CASTSGTGSNIQYF
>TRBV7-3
CASSLSATNEKLFF
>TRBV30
CAWSVGGDTQYF
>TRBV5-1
CASSSGTIYEQYF
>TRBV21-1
CASSGRDRGPYEQYF
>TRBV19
CASQVRTGSVYTQYF
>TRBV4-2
CASSQDGGEGNEKLFF
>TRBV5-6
CASSLGGRNYGYTF
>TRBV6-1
CASSEDWGSTEAFF
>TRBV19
CASSSGQGAGTGELFF
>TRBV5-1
CASSLALEDQETQYF
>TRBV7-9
CASSPQGANTDTQYF
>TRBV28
CASPTGQEFYEQYF
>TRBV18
CASSLRQDTEAFF
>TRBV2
CASSRDGYEQFF
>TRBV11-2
CASSSPSLLAGDQETQYF
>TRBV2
CAGGTGGYQPQHF
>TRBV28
CASSFSGQETQYF
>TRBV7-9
CASSTSGNTGELFF
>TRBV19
CASSIVGTPYGYTF
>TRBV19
CASRAGGFYGYTF
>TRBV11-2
CASSSLAGGRLHEQYF
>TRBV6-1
CASRAPGTGSSPLHF
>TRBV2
CASRGDSETQYF
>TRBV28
CASRGTLGERPQHF
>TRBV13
CASSLGTSGVETQYF
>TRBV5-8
CASSQQGGSEKLFF
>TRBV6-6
CASSWLFLTDTQYF
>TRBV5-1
CASSHGQGGVLHF
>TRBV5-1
CASSFYRGNEQFF
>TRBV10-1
CASSESRGTNIQYF
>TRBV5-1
CASSLQENTEAFF
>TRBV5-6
CASTGPSAGTNYGYTF
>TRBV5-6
CASSLAFWGGSYEQYF
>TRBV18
CASSSDRVSFF
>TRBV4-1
CASSQVFAGTVDSYNSPLHF
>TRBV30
CAWSVGFQETQYF
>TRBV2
CASSEVPTYGYTF
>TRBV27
CASSLAGSNQPQHF
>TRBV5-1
CASRTGPASDEKLFF
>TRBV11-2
CASSSIRHGRSPLHF
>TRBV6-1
CASKSGTEGGYTF
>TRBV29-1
CSSTGKYTDTQYF